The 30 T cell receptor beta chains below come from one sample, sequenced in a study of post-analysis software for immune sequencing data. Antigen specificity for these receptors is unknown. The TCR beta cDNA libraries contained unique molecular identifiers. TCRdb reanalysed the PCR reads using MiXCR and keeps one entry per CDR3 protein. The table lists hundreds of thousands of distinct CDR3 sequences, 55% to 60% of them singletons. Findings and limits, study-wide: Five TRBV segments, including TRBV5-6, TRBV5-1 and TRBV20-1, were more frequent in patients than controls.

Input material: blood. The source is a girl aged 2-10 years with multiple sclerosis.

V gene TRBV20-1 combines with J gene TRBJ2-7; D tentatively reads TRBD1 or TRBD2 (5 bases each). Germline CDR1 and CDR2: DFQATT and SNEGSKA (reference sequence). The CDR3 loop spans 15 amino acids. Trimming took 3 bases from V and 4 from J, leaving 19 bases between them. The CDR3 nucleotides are TGCAGTGCTAGTTACGGGGACGCTCTTGGGTACGAGCAGTACTTC. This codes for CSASYGDALGYEQYF.

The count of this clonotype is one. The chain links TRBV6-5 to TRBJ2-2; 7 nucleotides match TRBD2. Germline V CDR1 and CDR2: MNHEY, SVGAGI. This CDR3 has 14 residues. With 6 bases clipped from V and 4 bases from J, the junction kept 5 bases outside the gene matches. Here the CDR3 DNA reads TGTGCCAGCAGGCGGGAGAGGGCCACCGGGGAGCTGTTTTTT. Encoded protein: CASRRERATGELFF.

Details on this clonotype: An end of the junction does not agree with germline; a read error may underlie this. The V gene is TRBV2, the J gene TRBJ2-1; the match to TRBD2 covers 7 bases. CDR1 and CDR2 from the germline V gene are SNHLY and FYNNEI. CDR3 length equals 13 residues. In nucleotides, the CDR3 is TGTACCAGCTCCAGACTAGCCCTTTCTGAGCAGTTCTTC. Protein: CTSSRLALSEQFF.

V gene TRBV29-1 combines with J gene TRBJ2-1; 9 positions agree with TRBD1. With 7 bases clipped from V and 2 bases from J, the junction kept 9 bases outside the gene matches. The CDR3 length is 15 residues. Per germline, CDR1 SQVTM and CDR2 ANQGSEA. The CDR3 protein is CSARTGAGAYNEQFF. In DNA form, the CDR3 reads TGCAGCGCCCGGACAGGGGCGGGCGCCTACAATGAGCAGTTCTTC.

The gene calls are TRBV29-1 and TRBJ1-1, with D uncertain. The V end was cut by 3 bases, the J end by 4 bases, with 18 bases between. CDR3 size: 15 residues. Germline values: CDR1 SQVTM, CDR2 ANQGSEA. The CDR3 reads CSVERSQRRGTEAFF. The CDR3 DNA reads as TGCAGCGTTGAGCGGTCTCAAAGACGAGGCACTGAAGCTTTCTTT. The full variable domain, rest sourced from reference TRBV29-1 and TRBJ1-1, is SAVISQKPSRDICQRGTSLTIQCQVDSQVTMMFWYRQQPGQSLTLIATANQGSEATYESGFVIDKFPISRPNLTFSTLTVSNMSPEDSSIYLCSVERSQRRGTEAFFGQGTRLTVV.

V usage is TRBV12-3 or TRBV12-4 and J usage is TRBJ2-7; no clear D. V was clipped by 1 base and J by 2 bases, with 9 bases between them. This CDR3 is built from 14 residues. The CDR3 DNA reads TGTGCCAGCAGTTTAGGAGACCGGCCCTACGAGCAGTACTTC. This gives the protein CASSLGDRPYEQYF.

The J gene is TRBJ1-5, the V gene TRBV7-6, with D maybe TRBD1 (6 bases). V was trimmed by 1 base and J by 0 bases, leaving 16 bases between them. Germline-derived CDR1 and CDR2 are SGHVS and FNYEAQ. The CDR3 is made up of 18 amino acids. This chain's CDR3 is CASSLERWTVDSNQPQHF. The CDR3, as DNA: TGTGCCAGCAGCTTAGAAAGGTGGACAGTGGATAGCAATCAGCCCCAGCATTTT.

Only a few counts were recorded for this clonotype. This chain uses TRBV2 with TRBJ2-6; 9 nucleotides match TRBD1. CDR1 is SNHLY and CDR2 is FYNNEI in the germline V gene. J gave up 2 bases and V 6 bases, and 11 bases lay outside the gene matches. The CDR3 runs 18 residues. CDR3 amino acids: CASRANRGRLTGANVLTF. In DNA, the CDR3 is TGTGCCAGCAGGGCCAACAGGGGGCGATTGACTGGGGCCAACGTCCTGACTTTC.

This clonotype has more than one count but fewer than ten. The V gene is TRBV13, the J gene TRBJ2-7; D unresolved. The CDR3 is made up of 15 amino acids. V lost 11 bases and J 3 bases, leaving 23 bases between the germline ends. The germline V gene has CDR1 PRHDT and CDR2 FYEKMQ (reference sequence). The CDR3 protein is CASSARRSVNYEQYF. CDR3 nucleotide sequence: TGTGCCTCCAGTGCTAGACGGAGCGTTAACTACGAGCAGTACTTC.

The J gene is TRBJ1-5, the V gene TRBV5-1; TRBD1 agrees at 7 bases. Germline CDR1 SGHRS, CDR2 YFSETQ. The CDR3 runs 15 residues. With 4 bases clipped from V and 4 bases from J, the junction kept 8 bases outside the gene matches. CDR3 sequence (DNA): TGCGCCAGCAGCGTCGGGACAGCCGAAAATCAGCCCCAGCATTTT. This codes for CASSVGTAENQPQHF.

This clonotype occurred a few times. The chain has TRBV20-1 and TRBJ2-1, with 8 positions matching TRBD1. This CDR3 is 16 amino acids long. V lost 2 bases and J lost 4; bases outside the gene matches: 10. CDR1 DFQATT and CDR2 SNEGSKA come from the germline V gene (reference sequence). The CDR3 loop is CSARPLSGGFYNEQFF. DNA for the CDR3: TGCAGTGCTAGACCTCTGTCAGGGGGCTTTTACAATGAGCAGTTCTTC.

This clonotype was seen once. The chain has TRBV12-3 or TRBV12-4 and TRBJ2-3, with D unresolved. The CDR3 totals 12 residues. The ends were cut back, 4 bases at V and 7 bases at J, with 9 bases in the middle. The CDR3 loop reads CASSWTDNTQYF. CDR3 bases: TGTGCCAGCAGTTGGACGGATAATACGCAGTATTTT.

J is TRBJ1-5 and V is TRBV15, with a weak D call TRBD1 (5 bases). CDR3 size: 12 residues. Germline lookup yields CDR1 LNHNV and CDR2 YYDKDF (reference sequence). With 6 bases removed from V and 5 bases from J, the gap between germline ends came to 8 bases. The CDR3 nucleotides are TGTGCCACCAGTCCGGGGGATCAGCCCCAGCATTTT. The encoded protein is CATSPGDQPQHF.

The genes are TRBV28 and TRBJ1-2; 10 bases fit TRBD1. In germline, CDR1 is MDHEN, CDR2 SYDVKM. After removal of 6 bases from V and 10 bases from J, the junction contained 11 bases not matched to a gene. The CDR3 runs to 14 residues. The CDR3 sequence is CASRFPGQGSYYTF. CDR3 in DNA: TGTGCCAGCAGGTTTCCGGGACAGGGGTCATACTACACCTTC.

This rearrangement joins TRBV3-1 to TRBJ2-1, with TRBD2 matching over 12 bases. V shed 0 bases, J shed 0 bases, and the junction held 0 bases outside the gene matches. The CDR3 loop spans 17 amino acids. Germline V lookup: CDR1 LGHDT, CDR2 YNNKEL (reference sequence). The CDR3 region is CASSQETSGSSYNEQFF. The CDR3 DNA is TGTGCCAGCAGCCAAGAGACTAGCGGGAGCTCCTACAATGAGCAGTTCTTC.

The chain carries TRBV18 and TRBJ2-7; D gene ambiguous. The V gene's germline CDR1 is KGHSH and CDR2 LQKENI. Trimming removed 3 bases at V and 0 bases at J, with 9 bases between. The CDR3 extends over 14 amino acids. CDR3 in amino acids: CASSPIESSYEQYF. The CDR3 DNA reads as TGTGCCAGCTCACCCATTGAGAGCTCCTACGAGCAGTACTTC.

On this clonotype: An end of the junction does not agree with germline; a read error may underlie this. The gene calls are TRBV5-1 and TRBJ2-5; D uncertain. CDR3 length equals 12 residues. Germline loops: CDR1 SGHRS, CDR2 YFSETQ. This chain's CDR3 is CASSSDQEAQYF. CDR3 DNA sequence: TGCGCCAGCAGCTCAGACCAAGAGGCCCAGTACTTC.

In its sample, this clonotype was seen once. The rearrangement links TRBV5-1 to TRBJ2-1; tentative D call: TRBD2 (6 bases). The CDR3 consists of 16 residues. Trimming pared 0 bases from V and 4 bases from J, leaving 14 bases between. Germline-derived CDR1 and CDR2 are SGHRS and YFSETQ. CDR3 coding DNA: TGCGCCAGCAGCTTGGCCAGGGTAGCGGCTTACAATGAGCAGTTCTTC. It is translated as CASSLARVAAYNEQFF.

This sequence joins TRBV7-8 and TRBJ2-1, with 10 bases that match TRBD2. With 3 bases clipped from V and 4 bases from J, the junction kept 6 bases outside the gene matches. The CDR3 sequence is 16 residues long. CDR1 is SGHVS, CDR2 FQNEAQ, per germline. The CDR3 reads CASSLVTSGAYNEQFF. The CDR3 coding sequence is TGTGCCAGCAGCTTGGTAACTAGCGGGGCGTACAATGAGCAGTTCTTC.

Written as DNA, the CDR3 is TGCAGTGCTAACGTAGCGGGGGGCTCAGATACGCAGTATTTT. Protein sequence: CSANVAGGSDTQYF. This chain uses TRBV20-1 with TRBJ2-3, with 10 bases that match TRBD2. CDR3 length: 14 residues. Germline trimming cut 4 bases from V and 4 bases from J; bases unmatched to any gene: 5. Germline loops: CDR1 DFQATT, CDR2 SNEGSKA (reference sequence).

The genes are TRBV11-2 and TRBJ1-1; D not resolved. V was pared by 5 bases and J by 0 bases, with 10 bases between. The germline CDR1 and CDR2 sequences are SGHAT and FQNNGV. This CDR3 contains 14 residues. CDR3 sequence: CASSLFRLNTEAFF. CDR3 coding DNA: TGTGCCAGCAGCCTATTTAGGTTGAACACTGAAGCTTTCTTT. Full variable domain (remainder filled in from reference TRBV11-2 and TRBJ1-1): EAGVAQSPRYKIIEKRQSVAFWCNPISGHATLYWYQQILGQGPKLLIQFQNNGVVDDSQLPKDRFSAERLKGVDSTLKIQPAKLEDSAVYLCASSLFRLNTEAFFGQGTRLTVV.

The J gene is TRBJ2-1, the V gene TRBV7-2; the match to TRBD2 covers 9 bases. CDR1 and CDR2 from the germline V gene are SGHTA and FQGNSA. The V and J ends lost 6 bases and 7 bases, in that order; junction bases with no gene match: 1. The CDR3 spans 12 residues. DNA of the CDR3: TGTGCCAGCAGTGCGGGGGGGAATGAGCAGTTCTTC. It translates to CASSAGGNEQFF.

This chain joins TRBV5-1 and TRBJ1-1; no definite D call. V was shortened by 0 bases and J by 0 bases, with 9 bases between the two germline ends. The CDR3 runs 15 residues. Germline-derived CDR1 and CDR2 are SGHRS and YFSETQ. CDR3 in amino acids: CASSLDLGMNTEAFF. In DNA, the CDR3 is TGCGCCAGCAGCTTGGATTTGGGCATGAACACTGAAGCTTTCTTT.

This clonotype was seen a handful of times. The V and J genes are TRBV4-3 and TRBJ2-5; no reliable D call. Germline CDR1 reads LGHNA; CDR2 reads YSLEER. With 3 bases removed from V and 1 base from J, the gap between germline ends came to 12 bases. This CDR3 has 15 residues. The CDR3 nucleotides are TGCGCCAGCAGCCAGTTTCTCAGCGTCCAAGAGACCCAGTACTTC. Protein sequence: CASSQFLSVQETQYF.

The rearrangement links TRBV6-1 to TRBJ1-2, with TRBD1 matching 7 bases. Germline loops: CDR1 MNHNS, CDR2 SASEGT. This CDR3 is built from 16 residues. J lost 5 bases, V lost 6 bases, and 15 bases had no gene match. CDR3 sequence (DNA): TGTGCCAGCAGCGTTGGGCCGGGACAGTCCTTTTATGGCTACACCTTC. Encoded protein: CASSVGPGQSFYGYTF.

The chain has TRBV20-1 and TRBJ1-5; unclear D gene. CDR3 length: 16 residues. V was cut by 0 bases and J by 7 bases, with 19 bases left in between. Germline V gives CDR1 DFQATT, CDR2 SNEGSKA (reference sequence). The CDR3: CSARDPTWTTNQPQHF. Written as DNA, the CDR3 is TGCAGTGCTAGAGACCCGACATGGACCACAAACCAGCCCCAGCATTTT.

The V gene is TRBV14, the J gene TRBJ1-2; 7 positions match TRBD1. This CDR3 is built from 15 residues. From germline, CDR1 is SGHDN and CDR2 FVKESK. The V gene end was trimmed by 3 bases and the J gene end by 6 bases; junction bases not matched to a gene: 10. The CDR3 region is CASSHGRDRSNGYTF. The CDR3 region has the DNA TGTGCCAGCAGCCACGGCCGGGACAGATCGAATGGCTACACCTTC.

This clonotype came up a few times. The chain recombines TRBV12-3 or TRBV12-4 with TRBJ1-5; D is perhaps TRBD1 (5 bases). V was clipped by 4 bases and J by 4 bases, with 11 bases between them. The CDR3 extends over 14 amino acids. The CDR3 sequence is CASSSRRGNQPQHF. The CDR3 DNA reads TGTGCCAGCAGTTCCCGTCGGGGGAATCAGCCCCAGCATTTT.

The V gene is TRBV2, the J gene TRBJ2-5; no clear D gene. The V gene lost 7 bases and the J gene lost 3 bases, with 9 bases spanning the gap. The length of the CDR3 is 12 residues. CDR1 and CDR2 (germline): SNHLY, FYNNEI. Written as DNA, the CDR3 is TGTGCCAGCACTCAAGTGGAAGAGACCCAGTACTTC. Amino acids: CASTQVEETQYF.

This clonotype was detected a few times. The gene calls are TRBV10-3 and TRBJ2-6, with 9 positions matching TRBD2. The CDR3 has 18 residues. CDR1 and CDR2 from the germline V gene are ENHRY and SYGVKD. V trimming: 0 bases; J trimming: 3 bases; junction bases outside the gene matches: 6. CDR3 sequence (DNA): TGTGCCATCAGTGAGTCGGCGGGAGGGCCGAGTGGGGCCAACGTCCTGACTTTC. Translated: CAISESAGGPSGANVLTF.